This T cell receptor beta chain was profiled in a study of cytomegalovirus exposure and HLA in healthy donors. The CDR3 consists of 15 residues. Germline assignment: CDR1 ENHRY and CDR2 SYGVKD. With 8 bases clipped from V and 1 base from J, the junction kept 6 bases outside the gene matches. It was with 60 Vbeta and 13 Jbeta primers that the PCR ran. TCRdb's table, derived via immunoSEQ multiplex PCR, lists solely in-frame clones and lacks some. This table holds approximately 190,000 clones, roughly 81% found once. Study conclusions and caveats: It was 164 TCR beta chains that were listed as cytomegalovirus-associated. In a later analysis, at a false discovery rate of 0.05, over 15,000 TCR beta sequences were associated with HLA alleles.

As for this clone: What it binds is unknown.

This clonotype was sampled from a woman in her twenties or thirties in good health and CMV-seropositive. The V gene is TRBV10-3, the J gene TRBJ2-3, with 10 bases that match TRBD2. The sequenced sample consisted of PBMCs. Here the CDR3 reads CAIGSGGAGTDTQYF. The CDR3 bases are TGTGCCATCGGGAGCGGGGGGGCGGGCACAGATACGCAGTATTTT.